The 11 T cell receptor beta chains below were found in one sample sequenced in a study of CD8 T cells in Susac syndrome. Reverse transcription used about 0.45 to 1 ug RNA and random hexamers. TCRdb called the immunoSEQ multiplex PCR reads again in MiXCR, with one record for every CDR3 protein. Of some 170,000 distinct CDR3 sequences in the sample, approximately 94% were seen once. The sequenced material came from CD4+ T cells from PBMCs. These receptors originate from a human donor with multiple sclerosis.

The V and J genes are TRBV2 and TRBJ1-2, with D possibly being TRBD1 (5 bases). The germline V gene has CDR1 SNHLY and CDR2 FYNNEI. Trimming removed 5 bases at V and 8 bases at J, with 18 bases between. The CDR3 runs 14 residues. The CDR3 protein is CASSSSWSTGGYTF. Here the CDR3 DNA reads TGTGCCAGCAGTTCCTCGTGGAGTACAGGAGGCTACACCTTC.

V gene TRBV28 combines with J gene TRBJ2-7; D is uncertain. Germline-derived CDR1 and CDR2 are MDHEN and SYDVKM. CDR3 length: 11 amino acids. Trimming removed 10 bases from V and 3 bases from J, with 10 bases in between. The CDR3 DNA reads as TGTGCCACAGCGTTGGGCTACGAGCAGTACTTC. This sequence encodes CATALGYEQYF.

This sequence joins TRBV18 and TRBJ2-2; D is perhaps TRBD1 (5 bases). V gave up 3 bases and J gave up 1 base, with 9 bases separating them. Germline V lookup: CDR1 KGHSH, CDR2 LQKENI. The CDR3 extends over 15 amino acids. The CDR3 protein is CASSPGQLNTGELFF. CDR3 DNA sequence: TGTGCCAGCTCACCGGGGCAGCTGAACACCGGGGAGCTGTTTTTT.

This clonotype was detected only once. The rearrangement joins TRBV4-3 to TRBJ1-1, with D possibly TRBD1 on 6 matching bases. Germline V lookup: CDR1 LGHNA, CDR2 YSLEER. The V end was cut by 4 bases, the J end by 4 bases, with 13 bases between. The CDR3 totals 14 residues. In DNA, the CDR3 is TGCGCCAGCAGCCGGTACGTAGGGGGCACTGAAGCTTTCTTT. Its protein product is CASSRYVGGTEAFF.

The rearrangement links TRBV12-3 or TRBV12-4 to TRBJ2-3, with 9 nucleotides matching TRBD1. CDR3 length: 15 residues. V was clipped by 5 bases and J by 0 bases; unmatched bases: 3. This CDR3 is CASSIQGASTDTQYF. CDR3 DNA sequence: TGTGCCAGCAGTATACAGGGGGCAAGCACAGATACGCAGTATTTT.

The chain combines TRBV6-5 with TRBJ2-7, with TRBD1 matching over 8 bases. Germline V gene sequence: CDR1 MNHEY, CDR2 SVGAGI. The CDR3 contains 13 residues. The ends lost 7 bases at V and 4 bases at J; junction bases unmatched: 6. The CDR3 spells CASKGTGPYEQYF. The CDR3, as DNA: TGTGCCAGCAAGGGGACAGGCCCTTACGAGCAGTACTTC.

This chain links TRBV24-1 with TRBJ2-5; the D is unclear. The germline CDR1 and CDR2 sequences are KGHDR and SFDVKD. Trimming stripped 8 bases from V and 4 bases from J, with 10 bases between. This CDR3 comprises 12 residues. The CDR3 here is CATKDLGETQYF. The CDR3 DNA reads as TGTGCCACCAAGGACCTTGGAGAGACCCAGTACTTC.

The CDR3 sequence: CAIGDRQLFF. The DNA for the CDR3 is TGTGCCATCGGGGACAGGCAACTGTTTTTT. V and J are TRBV10-3 and TRBJ1-4, with 8 bases identical to TRBD1. The J segment lost 12 bases and the V segment lost 8 bases, leaving 2 bases of the junction unmatched. Germline V gene data show CDR1 as ENHRY and CDR2 as SYGVKD. The CDR3 has 10 residues.

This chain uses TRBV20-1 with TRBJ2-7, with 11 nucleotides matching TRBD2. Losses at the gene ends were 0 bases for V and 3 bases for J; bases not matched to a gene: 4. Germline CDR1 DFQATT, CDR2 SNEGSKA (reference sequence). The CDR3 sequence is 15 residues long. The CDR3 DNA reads TGCAGTGCTAGAGATAGGCTAGCGGGAGGCTACGAGCAGTACTTC. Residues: CSARDRLAGGYEQYF.

In DNA, the CDR3 is TGTGCCAGCACTTGGGACAGGGGTACCCCGACCCAGCATTTT. Translating gives CASTWDRGTPTQHF. V is TRBV2 and J is TRBJ1-5; 10 bases match TRBD1. V gave up 7 bases and J gave up 11 bases; unmatched junction bases: 11. The CDR3 is 14 amino acids. Germline CDR1 and CDR2: SNHLY and FYNNEI.

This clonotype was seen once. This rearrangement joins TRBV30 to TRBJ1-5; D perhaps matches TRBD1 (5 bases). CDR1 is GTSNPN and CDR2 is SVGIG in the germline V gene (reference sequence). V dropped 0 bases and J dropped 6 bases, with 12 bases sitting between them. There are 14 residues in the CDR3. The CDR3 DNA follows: TGTGCCTGGAGTGTTGGAGGGGAGGGTCAGCCCCAGCATTTT. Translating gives CAWSVGGEGQPQHF.